These T cell receptor beta chains were read from a single sample in a study of blood T cells in healthy people across ages. One entry per CDR3 protein results from TCRdb running MiXCR on the 5' RACE reads. The data hold 800,000 or so distinct CDR3 sequences, with roughly 25% observed a single time. These sequences were also reported in another study, on T cells of mothers and their children.

The sample consisted of blood. The receptors stem from a boy aged 5-17 years in good health. Both conserved end residues are part of each CDR3. The D gene is left open where the match is weak. The size field is filled for only some rows; it gives once, few, many or a size class.

abundance: -; d_gene: TRBD1; v_gene: TRBV20-1; j_gene: TRBJ1-3; CDR3aa: CSARQGTGNTIYF; CDR3nt: TGCAGTGCGCGACAGGGAACGGGAAACACCATATATTTT
abundance: -; d_gene: -; v_gene: TRBV20-1; j_gene: TRBJ2-7; CDR3aa: CSARGAGQVGDEQYF; CDR3nt: TGCAGTGCTAGAGGGGCGGGCCAAGTGGGGGACGAGCAGTACTTC
abundance: -; d_gene: TRBD1; v_gene: TRBV7-3; j_gene: TRBJ2-6; CDR3aa: CASSSKSGTGPSGANVLTF; CDR3nt: TGTGCCAGCAGCTCCAAGTCCGGGACAGGCCCCTCTGGGGCCAACGTCCTGACTTTC
abundance: -; d_gene: -; v_gene: TRBV4-3; j_gene: TRBJ2-7; CDR3aa: CASSQDYADAYEQYF; CDR3nt: TGCGCCAGCAGCCAAGATTACGCGGACGCCTACGAGCAGTACTTC
abundance: -; d_gene: TRBD2; v_gene: TRBV3-1; j_gene: TRBJ2-7; CDR3aa: CASSRTSGRNYEQYF; CDR3nt: TGTGCCAGCAGCCGGACTAGCGGGAGGAACTACGAGCAGTACTTC
abundance: few; d_gene: -; v_gene: TRBV6-6; j_gene: TRBJ1-2; CDR3aa: CASSYVQVTYGYTF; CDR3nt: TGTGCCAGCAGTTACGTACAGGTTACCTATGGCTACACCTTC
abundance: -; d_gene: TRBD1; v_gene: TRBV29-1; j_gene: TRBJ2-7; CDR3aa: CSVTGTGDEQYF; CDR3nt: TGCAGCGTCACCGGGACAGGGGACGAGCAGTACTTC
abundance: few; d_gene: -; v_gene: TRBV2; j_gene: TRBJ2-6; CDR3aa: CASSETSSSGANVLTF; CDR3nt: TGTGCCAGCAGTGAGACGTCGAGCTCTGGGGCCAACGTCCTGACTTTC
abundance: -; d_gene: -; v_gene: TRBV18; j_gene: TRBJ2-6; CDR3aa: CASSPLSPGPSSGANVLTF; CDR3nt: TGTGCCAGCTCACCACTATCGCCGGGACCCAGCTCTGGGGCCAACGTCCTGACTTTC
abundance: -; d_gene: TRBD1; v_gene: TRBV28; j_gene: TRBJ2-7; CDR3aa: CASMVPGQGIYEQYF; CDR3nt: TGTGCCAGCATGGTCCCGGGACAGGGAATCTACGAGCAGTACTTC
abundance: few; d_gene: TRBD2; v_gene: TRBV29-1; j_gene: TRBJ2-5; CDR3aa: CSVPALAGGLETQYF; CDR3nt: TGCAGCGTTCCGGCACTAGCGGGGGGGCTAGAGACCCAGTACTTC
abundance: -; d_gene: TRBD2; v_gene: TRBV5-1; j_gene: TRBJ2-7; CDR3aa: CASSFIRSGSSYEQYF; CDR3nt: TGCGCCAGCAGCTTCATTAGGAGCGGGAGCTCCTACGAGCAGTACTTC
abundance: -; d_gene: TRBD1; v_gene: TRBV29-1; j_gene: TRBJ2-3; CDR3aa: CSVKGQGRMGTDTQYF; CDR3nt: TGCAGCGTGAAGGGACAGGGGCGGATGGGCACAGATACGCAGTATTTT
abundance: few; d_gene: TRBD1; v_gene: TRBV28; j_gene: TRBJ2-7; CDR3aa: CASGSSGTGSYEQYF; CDR3nt: TGTGCCAGCGGTTCCTCCGGGACAGGGTCCTACGAGCAGTACTTC
abundance: few; d_gene: -; v_gene: TRBV27; j_gene: TRBJ1-1; CDR3aa: CASSFRGRGDTEAFF; CDR3nt: TGTGCCAGCAGTTTCAGGGGTAGAGGCGACACTGAAGCTTTCTTT
abundance: -; d_gene: -; v_gene: TRBV12-3/TRBV12-4; j_gene: TRBJ1-1; CDR3aa: CASSLGRTLF; CDR3nt: TGTGCCAGCAGTTTGGGGCGAACGCTCTTT
abundance: many; d_gene: -; v_gene: TRBV3-1; j_gene: TRBJ2-6; CDR3aa: CASTGANVLTF; CDR3nt: TGTGCCAGCACTGGGGCCAACGTCCTGACTTTC
abundance: -; d_gene: -; v_gene: TRBV29-1; j_gene: TRBJ2-6; CDR3aa: CSVAQSSGANVLTF; CDR3nt: TGCAGCGTGGCTCAGAGCTCTGGGGCCAACGTCCTGACTTTC
abundance: few; d_gene: -; v_gene: TRBV9; j_gene: TRBJ1-1; CDR3aa: CASSPLRHSMNTEAFF; CDR3nt: TGTGCCAGCAGCCCCCTCAGGCACAGCATGAACACTGAAGCTTTCTTT
abundance: -; d_gene: -; v_gene: TRBV15; j_gene: TRBJ2-1; CDR3aa: CATSRGRLDEQFF; CDR3nt: TGTGCCACCAGCAGGGGTCGCCTCGATGAGCAGTTCTTC
abundance: -; d_gene: -; v_gene: TRBV27; j_gene: TRBJ1-1; CDR3aa: CASQMGVNTEAFF; CDR3nt: TGTGCCAGCCAGATGGGGGTGAACACTGAAGCTTTCTTT
abundance: few; d_gene: TRBD1; v_gene: TRBV7-6; j_gene: TRBJ1-2; CDR3aa: CASSLGTGDYTF; CDR3nt: TGTGCCAGCAGCTTAGGGACAGGTGACTACACCTTC
abundance: -; d_gene: -; v_gene: TRBV5-1; j_gene: TRBJ2-5; CDR3aa: CASSFWARVQETQYF; CDR3nt: TGCGCCAGCAGCTTTTGGGCGCGTGTTCAAGAGACCCAGTACTTC
abundance: -; d_gene: -; v_gene: TRBV12-3/TRBV12-4; j_gene: TRBJ2-3; CDR3aa: CASSSGTNYADTQYF; CDR3nt: TGTGCCAGCAGCTCCGGGACAAATTACGCAGATACGCAGTATTTT
abundance: -; d_gene: -; v_gene: TRBV2; j_gene: TRBJ2-1; CDR3aa: CASTSGASYNEQFF; CDR3nt: TGTGCCAGCACGTCGGGGGCCTCCTACAATGAGCAGTTCTTC
abundance: -; d_gene: -; v_gene: TRBV27; j_gene: TRBJ2-7; CDR3aa: CASGLDSSWEQYF; CDR3nt: TGTGCCAGCGGCCTGGACAGTTCGTGGGAGCAGTACTTC
abundance: few; d_gene: TRBD1; v_gene: TRBV5-6; j_gene: TRBJ1-1; CDR3aa: CASTQTGDPSEAFF; CDR3nt: TGTGCCAGCACCCAGACAGGGGACCCCTCTGAAGCTTTCTTT
abundance: few; d_gene: -; v_gene: TRBV29-1; j_gene: TRBJ2-7; CDR3aa: CSVVGVTRGYEQYF; CDR3nt: TGCAGCGTTGTAGGTGTCACGCGGGGATACGAGCAGTACTTC
abundance: -; d_gene: -; v_gene: TRBV6-4; j_gene: TRBJ2-3; CDR3aa: CASSDTRSTDTQYF; CDR3nt: TGTGCCAGCAGCGATACTAGGAGCACAGATACGCAGTATTTT
abundance: -; d_gene: TRBD2; v_gene: TRBV28; j_gene: TRBJ2-7; CDR3aa: CASSFGLADPYEQYF; CDR3nt: TGTGCCAGCAGTTTCGGGCTAGCGGATCCCTACGAGCAGTACTTC
abundance: -; d_gene: -; v_gene: TRBV4-2; j_gene: TRBJ2-7; CDR3aa: CASSQDITSSTSSYEQYF; CDR3nt: TGTGCCAGCAGCCAAGATATAACTAGCTCAACTAGCTCCTACGAGCAGTACTTC
abundance: few; d_gene: -; v_gene: TRBV6-5; j_gene: TRBJ1-1; CDR3aa: CASSYSSLRGMNTEAFF; CDR3nt: TGTGCCAGCAGTTACTCGAGCCTTCGGGGGATGAACACTGAAGCTTTCTTT
abundance: few; d_gene: TRBD1; v_gene: TRBV9; j_gene: TRBJ2-7; CDR3aa: CASSVGQGAYYEQYF; CDR3nt: TGTGCCAGCAGCGTGGGACAGGGGGCCTACTACGAGCAGTACTTC
abundance: -; d_gene: TRBD1; v_gene: TRBV5-1; j_gene: TRBJ2-2; CDR3aa: CASSITRTGVTGELFF; CDR3nt: TGCGCCAGCAGCATCACAAGGACAGGGGTTACCGGGGAGCTGTTTTTT
abundance: -; d_gene: TRBD1; v_gene: TRBV7-9; j_gene: TRBJ1-6; CDR3aa: CASSPQTGGPNSPLHF; CDR3nt: TGTGCCAGCAGCCCCCAGACAGGGGGCCCTAATTCACCCCTCCACTTT
abundance: few; d_gene: -; v_gene: TRBV20-1; j_gene: TRBJ2-5; CDR3aa: CSVHRRIQETQYF; CDR3nt: TGCAGTGTTCACAGGAGGATCCAAGAGACCCAGTACTTC
abundance: -; d_gene: -; v_gene: TRBV18; j_gene: TRBJ2-3; CDR3aa: CASSPGDRTQYF; CDR3nt: TGTGCCAGCTCACCAGGAGACAGGACGCAGTATTTT
abundance: -; d_gene: TRBD2; v_gene: TRBV27; j_gene: TRBJ2-1; CDR3aa: CASSYASGEYNEQFF; CDR3nt: TGTGCCAGCAGTTATGCTAGCGGGGAATACAATGAGCAGTTCTTC
abundance: -; d_gene: TRBD1; v_gene: TRBV3-1; j_gene: TRBJ2-5; CDR3aa: CASSPTGFQETQYF; CDR3nt: TGTGCCAGCAGCCCGACAGGGTTCCAAGAGACCCAGTACTTC
abundance: -; d_gene: TRBD1; v_gene: TRBV7-9; j_gene: TRBJ2-4; CDR3aa: CASSLGQGEAKNIQYF; CDR3nt: TGTGCCAGCAGCTTAGGACAGGGGGAGGCCAAAAACATTCAGTACTTC
abundance: few; d_gene: -; v_gene: TRBV7-3; j_gene: TRBJ2-1; CDR3aa: CASSLRPGSSYNEQFF; CDR3nt: TGTGCCAGCAGCTTAAGACCAGGGAGCTCCTACAATGAGCAGTTCTTC
abundance: few; d_gene: TRBD1; v_gene: TRBV24-1; j_gene: TRBJ2-7; CDR3aa: CATSDLISGQGLNYEQYF; CDR3nt: TGTGCCACCAGTGACCTCATAAGTGGACAGGGGTTAAACTACGAGCAGTACTTC
abundance: -; d_gene: -; v_gene: TRBV10-3; j_gene: TRBJ2-3; CDR3aa: CAISEFNVRGTDTQYF; CDR3nt: TGTGCCATCAGTGAGTTTAACGTAAGAGGCACAGATACGCAGTATTTT
abundance: few; d_gene: -; v_gene: TRBV11-2; j_gene: TRBJ2-7; CDR3aa: CAGSLAPEYEQYF; CDR3nt: TGTGCCGGCAGCTTAGCACCCGAATACGAGCAGTACTTC
abundance: -; d_gene: TRBD2; v_gene: TRBV4-3; j_gene: TRBJ2-3; CDR3aa: CASSLRAAAGGFGDTQYF; CDR3nt: TGCGCCAGCAGCCTCAGGGCGGCAGCGGGAGGATTTGGAGATACGCAGTATTTT
abundance: -; d_gene: -; v_gene: TRBV6-1; j_gene: TRBJ1-3; CDR3aa: CASTRGPSAGIRNTIYF; CDR3nt: TGTGCCAGCACGAGGGGACCGTCGGCAGGGATTAGAAACACCATATATTTT
abundance: few; d_gene: TRBD1; v_gene: TRBV20-1; j_gene: TRBJ1-6; CDR3aa: CSALTGFSPLHF; CDR3nt: TGCAGTGCTTTGACAGGGTTTTCACCCCTCCACTTT
abundance: few; d_gene: TRBD2; v_gene: TRBV2; j_gene: TRBJ2-5; CDR3aa: CASSDSGGRVQETQYF; CDR3nt: TGTGCCAGCAGTGATTCGGGCGGGAGGGTACAAGAGACCCAGTACTTC
abundance: few; d_gene: TRBD1; v_gene: TRBV28; j_gene: TRBJ1-5; CDR3aa: CASRDRGTGNQPQHF; CDR3nt: TGTGCCAGCAGGGATCGAGGGACAGGGAATCAGCCCCAGCATTTT
abundance: few; d_gene: -; v_gene: TRBV29-1; j_gene: TRBJ1-4; CDR3aa: CSASGDGSNEKLFF; CDR3nt: TGCAGCGCTTCCGGGGATGGGTCTAATGAAAAACTGTTTTTT
abundance: -; d_gene: -; v_gene: TRBV4-3; j_gene: TRBJ1-3; CDR3aa: CASSQDFLEGDGNTIYF; CDR3nt: TGCGCCAGCAGCCAAGATTTTTTGGAGGGGGACGGAAACACCATATATTTT
abundance: -; d_gene: -; v_gene: TRBV4-1; j_gene: TRBJ1-4; CDR3aa: CASSHGVGGTNEKLFF; CDR3nt: TGCGCCAGCAGCCACGGGGTTGGGGGGACTAATGAAAAACTGTTTTTT
abundance: -; d_gene: -; v_gene: TRBV28; j_gene: TRBJ2-3; CDR3aa: CASSFQLIGTDTQYF; CDR3nt: TGTGCCAGCAGTTTTCAACTCATAGGCACAGATACGCAGTATTTT
abundance: few; d_gene: -; v_gene: TRBV21-1; j_gene: TRBJ2-4; CDR3aa: CASSNLAGGDKNIQYF; CDR3nt: TGTGCCAGCAGCAACCTAGCGGGAGGGGACAAAAACATTCAGTACTTC
abundance: -; d_gene: -; v_gene: TRBV6-2/TRBV6-3; j_gene: TRBJ2-1; CDR3aa: CASRDGDEQFF; CDR3nt: TGTGCCAGCAGAGACGGTGATGAGCAGTTCTTC
abundance: -; d_gene: TRBD1; v_gene: TRBV28; j_gene: TRBJ2-7; CDR3aa: CASSLGTGGYHEQYF; CDR3nt: TGTGCCAGCAGTCTCGGGACAGGAGGATACCACGAGCAGTACTTC
abundance: -; d_gene: TRBD2; v_gene: TRBV6-5; j_gene: TRBJ2-7; CDR3aa: CASSYALAGAGEQYF; CDR3nt: TGTGCCAGCAGTTACGCCCTAGCGGGAGCTGGTGAGCAGTACTTC
abundance: -; d_gene: -; v_gene: TRBV29-1; j_gene: TRBJ2-3; CDR3aa: CSVLWGPDTQYF; CDR3nt: TGCAGCGTTCTCTGGGGCCCAGATACGCAGTATTTT
abundance: -; d_gene: -; v_gene: TRBV27; j_gene: TRBJ2-1; CDR3aa: CASSGRVYNERFF; CDR3nt: TGTGCCAGCTCAGGCCGGGTCTACAATGAGCGGTTCTTC